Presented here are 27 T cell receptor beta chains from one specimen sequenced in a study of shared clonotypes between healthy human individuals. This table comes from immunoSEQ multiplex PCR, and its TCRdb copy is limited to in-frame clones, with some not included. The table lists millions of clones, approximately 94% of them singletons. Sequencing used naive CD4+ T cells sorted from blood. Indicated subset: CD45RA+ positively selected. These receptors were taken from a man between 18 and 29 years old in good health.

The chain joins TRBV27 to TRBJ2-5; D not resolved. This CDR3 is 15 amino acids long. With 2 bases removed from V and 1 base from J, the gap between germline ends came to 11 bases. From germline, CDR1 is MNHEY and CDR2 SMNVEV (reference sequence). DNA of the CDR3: TGTGCCAGCAGTTTAAGTCTAGGGTTCCAAGAGACCCAGTACTTC. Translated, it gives CASSLSLGFQETQYF.

CDR3 sequence: CASSSAENTEAFF. The CDR3, as DNA: TGTGCCAGCAGTTCGGCAGAAAACACTGAAGCTTTCTTT. The chain uses TRBV28 and TRBJ1-1, with D hard to call. This CDR3 is 13 amino acids long. Germline V gives CDR1 MDHEN, CDR2 SYDVKM. The V and J ends lost 4 bases and 2 bases respectively, with 8 bases between them.

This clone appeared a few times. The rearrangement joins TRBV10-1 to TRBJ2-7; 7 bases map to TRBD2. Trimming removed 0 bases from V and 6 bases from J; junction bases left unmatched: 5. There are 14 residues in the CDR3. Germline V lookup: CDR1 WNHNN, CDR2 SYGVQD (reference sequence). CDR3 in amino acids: CASSESGREGEQYF. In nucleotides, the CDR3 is TGCGCCAGCAGTGAGTCAGGCAGGGAGGGCGAGCAGTACTTC.

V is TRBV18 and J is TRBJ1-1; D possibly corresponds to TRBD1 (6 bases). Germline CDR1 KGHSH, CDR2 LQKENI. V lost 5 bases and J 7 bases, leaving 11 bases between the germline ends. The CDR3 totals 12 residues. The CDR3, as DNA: TGTGCCAGCTCAGATAGGGGGGGTGAAGCTTTCTTT. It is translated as CASSDRGGEAFF. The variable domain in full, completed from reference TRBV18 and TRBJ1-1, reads NAGVMQNPRHLVRRRGQEARLRCSPMKGHSHVYWYRQLPEEGLKFMVYLQKENIIDESGMPKERFSAEFPKEGPSILRIQQVVRGDSAAYFCASSDRGGEAFFGQGTRLTVV.

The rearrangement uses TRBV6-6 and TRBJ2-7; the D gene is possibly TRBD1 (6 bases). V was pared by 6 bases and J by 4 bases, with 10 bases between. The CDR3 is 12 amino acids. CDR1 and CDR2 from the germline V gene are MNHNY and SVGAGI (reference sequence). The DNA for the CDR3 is TGTGCCAGCAGGTCTCAGGGGTACGAGCAGTACTTC. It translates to CASRSQGYEQYF.

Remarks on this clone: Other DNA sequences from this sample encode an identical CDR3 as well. The chain's CDR3 is CASSMGGDYGYTF. The DNA of the CDR3 is TGCGCCAGCTCGATGGGAGGAGACTATGGCTACACCTTC. This chain connects TRBV5-1 to TRBJ1-2; D uncertain. Germline V gives CDR1 SGHRS, CDR2 YFSETQ. This CDR3 has 13 amino acids. Trimming pared 7 bases from V and 3 bases from J, leaving 13 bases between. Filled out from reference TRBV5-1 and TRBJ1-2, the complete variable domain reads KAGVTQTPRYLIKTRGQQVTLSCSPISGHRSVSWYQQTPGQGLQFLFEYFSETQRNKGNFPGRFSGRQFSNSRSEMNVSTLELGDSALYLCASSMGGDYGYTFGSGTRLTVV.

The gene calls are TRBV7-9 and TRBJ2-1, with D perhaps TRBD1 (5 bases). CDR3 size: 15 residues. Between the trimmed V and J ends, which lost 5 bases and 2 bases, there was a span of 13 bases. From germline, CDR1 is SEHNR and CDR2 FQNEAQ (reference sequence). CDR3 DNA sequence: TGTGCCAGCAGCGTCTCAGTGGGGCCCTACAATGAGCAGTTCTTC. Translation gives CASSVSVGPYNEQFF.

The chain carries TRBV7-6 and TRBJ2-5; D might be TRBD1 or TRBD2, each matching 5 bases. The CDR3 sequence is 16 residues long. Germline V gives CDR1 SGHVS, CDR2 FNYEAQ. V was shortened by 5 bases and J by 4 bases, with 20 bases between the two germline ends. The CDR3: CASSQSEGRSAETQYF. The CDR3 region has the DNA TGTGCCAGCAGCCAGAGCGAGGGGCGAAGTGCAGAGACCCAGTACTTC.

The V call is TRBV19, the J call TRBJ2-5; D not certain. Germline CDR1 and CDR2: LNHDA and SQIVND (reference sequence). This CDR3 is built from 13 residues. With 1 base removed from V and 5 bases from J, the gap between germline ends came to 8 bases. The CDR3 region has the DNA TGTGCCAGTAGTATAGCGGCCAGGGAGACCCAGTACTTC. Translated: CASSIAARETQYF.

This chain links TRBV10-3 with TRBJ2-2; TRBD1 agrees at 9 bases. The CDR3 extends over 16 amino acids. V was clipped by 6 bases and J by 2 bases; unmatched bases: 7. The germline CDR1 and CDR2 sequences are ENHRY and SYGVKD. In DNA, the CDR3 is TGTGCCATCAGCCCCCGACAGGGGGTAAACACCGGGGAGCTGTTTTTT. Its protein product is CAISPRQGVNTGELFF.

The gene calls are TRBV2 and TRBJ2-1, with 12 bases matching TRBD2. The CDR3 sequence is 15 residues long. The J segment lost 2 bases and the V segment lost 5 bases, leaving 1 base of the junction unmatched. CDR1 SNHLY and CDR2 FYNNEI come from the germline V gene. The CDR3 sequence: CASSRTSGAYNEQFF. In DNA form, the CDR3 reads TGTGCCAGCAGTCGGACTAGCGGGGCCTACAATGAGCAGTTCTTC. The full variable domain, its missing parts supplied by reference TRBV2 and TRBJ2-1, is EPEVTQTPSHQVTQMGQEVILRCVPISNHLYFYWYRQILGQKVEFLVSFYNNEISEKSEIFDDQFSVERPDGSNFTLKIRSTKLEDSAMYFCASSRTSGAYNEQFFGPGTRLTVL.

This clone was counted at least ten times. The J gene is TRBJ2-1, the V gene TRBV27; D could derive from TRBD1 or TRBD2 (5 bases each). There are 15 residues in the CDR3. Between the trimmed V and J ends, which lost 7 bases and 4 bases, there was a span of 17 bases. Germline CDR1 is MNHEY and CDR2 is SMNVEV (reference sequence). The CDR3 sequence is CASTPGPIGYNEQFF. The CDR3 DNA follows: TGTGCCAGCACCCCGGGGCCTATCGGTTACAATGAGCAGTTCTTC.

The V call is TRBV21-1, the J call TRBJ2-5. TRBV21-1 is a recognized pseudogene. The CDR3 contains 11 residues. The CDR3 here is CASSARPPLHF. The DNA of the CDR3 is TGTGCCAGCAGCGCTCGGCCCCCTCTGCACTTC.

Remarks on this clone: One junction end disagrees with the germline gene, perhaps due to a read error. The chain's CDR3 is CASSLTGGLEGDTQYF. For the CDR3, the DNA is TGTGCTAGCAGCCTCACAGGGGGACTAGAGGGAGATACGCAGTATTTT. The V and J genes are TRBV7-7 and TRBJ2-3, with D perhaps TRBD1 or TRBD2 (8 bases each). CDR3 length equals 16 residues. Germline V lookup: CDR1 SSHAT, CDR2 FNYEAQ (reference sequence).

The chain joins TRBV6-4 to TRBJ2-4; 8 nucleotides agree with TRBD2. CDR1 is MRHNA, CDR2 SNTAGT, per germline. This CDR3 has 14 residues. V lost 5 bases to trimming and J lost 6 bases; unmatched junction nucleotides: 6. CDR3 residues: CASSPGAGGNIQYF. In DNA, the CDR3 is TGTGCCAGCAGTCCAGGGGCGGGGGGAAACATTCAGTACTTC.

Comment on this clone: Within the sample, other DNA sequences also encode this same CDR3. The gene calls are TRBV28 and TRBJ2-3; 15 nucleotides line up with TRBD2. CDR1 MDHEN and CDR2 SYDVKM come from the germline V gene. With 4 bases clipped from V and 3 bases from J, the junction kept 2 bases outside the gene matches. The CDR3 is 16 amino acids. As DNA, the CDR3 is TGTGCCAGCAGTTCCGGGACTAGCGGGAGGACAGATACGCAGTATTTT. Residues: CASSSGTSGRTDTQYF.

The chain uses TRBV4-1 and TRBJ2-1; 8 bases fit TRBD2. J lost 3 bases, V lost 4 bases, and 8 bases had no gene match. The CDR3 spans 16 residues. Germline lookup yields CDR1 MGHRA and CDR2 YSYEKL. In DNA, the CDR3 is TGCGCCAGCAGCCCCCCGAATAGCGGGGACTACAATGAGCAGTTCTTC. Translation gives CASSPPNSGDYNEQFF.

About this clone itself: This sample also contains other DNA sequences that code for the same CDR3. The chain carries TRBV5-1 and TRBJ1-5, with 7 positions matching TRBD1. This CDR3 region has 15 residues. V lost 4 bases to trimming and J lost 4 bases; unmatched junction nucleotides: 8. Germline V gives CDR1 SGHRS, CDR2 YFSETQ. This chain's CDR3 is CASSPSGGGNQPQHF. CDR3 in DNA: TGCGCCAGCAGCCCCTCAGGGGGGGGTAATCAGCCCCAGCATTTT.

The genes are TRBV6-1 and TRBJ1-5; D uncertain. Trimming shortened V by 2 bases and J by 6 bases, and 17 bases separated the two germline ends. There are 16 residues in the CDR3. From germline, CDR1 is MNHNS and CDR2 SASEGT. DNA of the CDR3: TGTGCCAGCAGTGAAACCGCCACCGGCGGGAGTCAGCCCCAGCATTTT. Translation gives CASSETATGGSQPQHF.

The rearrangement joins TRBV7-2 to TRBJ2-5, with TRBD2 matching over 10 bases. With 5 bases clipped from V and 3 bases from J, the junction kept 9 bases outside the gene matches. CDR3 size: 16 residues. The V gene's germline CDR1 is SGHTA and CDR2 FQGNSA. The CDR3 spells CASSPRTSGHKETQYF. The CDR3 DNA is TGTGCCAGCAGCCCAAGGACTAGCGGTCATAAAGAGACCCAGTACTTC.

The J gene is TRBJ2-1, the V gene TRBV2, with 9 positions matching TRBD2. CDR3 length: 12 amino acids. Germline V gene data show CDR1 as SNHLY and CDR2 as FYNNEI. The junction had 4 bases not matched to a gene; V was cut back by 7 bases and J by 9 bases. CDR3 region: CASMPSGTEQFF. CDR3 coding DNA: TGTGCCAGCATGCCTAGCGGGACTGAGCAGTTCTTC.

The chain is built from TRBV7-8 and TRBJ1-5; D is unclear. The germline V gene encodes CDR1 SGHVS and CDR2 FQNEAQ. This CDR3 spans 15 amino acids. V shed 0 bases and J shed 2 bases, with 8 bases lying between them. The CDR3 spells CASSLAGQGNQPQHF. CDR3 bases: TGTGCCAGCAGCTTAGCTGGGCAGGGCAATCAGCCCCAGCATTTT.

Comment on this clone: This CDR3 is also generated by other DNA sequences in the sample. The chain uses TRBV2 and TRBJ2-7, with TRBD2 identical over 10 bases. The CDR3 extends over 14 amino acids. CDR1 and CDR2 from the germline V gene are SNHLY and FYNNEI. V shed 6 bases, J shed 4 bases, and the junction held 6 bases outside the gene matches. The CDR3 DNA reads TGTGCCAGCAGGTCTAGCGGGAGTTCGTACGAGCAGTACTTC. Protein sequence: CASRSSGSSYEQYF.

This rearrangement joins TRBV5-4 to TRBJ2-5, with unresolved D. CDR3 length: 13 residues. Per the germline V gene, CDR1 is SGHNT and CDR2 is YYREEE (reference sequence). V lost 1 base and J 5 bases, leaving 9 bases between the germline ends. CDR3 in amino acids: CASSLPGPETQYF. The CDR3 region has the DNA TGTGCCAGCAGCTTGCCTGGTCCGGAGACCCAGTACTTC.

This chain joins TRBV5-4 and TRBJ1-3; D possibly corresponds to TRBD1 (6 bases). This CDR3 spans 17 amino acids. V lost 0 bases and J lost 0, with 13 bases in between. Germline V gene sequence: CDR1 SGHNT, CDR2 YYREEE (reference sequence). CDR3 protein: CASSLGSGQRSGNTIYF. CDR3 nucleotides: TGTGCCAGCAGCTTGGGATCGGGACAACGCTCTGGAAACACCATATATTTT.

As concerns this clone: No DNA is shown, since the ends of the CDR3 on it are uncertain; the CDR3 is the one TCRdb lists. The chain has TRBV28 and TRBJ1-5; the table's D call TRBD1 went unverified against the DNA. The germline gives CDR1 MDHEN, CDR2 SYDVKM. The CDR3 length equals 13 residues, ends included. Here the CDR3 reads CASSPSWGQGSHF.

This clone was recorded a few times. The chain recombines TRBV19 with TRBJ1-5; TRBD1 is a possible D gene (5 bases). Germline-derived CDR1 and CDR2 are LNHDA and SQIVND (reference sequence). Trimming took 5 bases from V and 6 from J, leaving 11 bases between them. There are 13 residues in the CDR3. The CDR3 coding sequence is TGTGCCAGTAGTCCGACGGGGGGTCAGCCCCAGCATTTT. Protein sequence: CASSPTGGQPQHF.